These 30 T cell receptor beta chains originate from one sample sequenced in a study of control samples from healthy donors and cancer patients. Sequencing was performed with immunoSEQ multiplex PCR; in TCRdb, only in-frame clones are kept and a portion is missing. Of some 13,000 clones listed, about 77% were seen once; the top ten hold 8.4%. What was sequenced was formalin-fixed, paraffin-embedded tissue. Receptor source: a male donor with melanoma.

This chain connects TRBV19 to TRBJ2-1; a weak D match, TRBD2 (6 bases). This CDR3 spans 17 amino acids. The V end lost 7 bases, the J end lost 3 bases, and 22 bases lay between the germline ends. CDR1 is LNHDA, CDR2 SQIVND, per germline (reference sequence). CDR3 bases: TGTGCCAGTACTGCCCCGCCCCGGGACTCGGGCTACAATGAGCAGTTCTTC. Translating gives CASTAPPRDSGYNEQFF. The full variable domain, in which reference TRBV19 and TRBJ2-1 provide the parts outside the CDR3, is DGGITQSPKYLFRKEGQNVTLSCEQNLNHDAMYWYRQDPGQGLRLIYYSQIVNDFQKGDIAEGYSVSREKKESFPLTVTSAQKNPTAFYLCASTAPPRDSGYNEQFFGPGTRLTVL.

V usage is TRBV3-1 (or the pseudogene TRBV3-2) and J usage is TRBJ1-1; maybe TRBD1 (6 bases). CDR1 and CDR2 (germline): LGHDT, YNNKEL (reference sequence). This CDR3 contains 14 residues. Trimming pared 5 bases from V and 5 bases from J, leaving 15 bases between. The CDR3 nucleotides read TGTGCCAGCAGCGCGAGACAGGTGCGAACTGAAGCTTTCTTT. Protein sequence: CASSARQVRTEAFF.

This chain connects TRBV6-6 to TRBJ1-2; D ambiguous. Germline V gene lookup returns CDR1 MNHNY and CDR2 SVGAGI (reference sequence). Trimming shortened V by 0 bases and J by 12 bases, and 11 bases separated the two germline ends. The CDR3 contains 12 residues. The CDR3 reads CASSYSLTENTF. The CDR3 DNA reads TGTGCCAGCAGTTACTCCCTGACCGAAAACACCTTC.

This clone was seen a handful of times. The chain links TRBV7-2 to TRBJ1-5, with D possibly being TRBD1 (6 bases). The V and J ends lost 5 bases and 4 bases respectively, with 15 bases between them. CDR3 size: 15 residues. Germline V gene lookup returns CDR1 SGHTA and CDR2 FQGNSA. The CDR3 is CASSPTTGMNQPQHF. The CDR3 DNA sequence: TGTGCCAGCAGCCCAACGACAGGCATGAATCAGCCCCAGCATTTT.

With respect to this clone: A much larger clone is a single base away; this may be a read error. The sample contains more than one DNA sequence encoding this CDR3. CDR3 sequence reads: CATDRAHRGRGELFF. The CDR3 DNA sequence: TGCGCTACCGACCGAGCCCACAGGGGGCGAGGGGAGCTGTTTTTT. The chain is built from TRBV10-1 and TRBJ2-2; 9 nucleotides align to TRBD1. The CDR3 is 15 amino acids. Germline V gene data show CDR1 as WNHNN and CDR2 as SYGVQD (reference sequence).

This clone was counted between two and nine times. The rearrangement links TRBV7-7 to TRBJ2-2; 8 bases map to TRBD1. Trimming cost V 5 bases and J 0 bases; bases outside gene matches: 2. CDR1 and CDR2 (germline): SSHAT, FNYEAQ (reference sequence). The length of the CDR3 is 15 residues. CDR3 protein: CASSPTGANTGELFF. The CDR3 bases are TGTGCCAGCAGCCCGACAGGGGCGAACACCGGGGAGCTGTTTTTT.

CDR3 sequence: CASSVINNSPLHF. In DNA form, the CDR3 reads TGTGCCAGCAGCGTGATTAATAATTCACCCCTCCACTTT. This chain joins TRBV5-6 and TRBJ1-6, with unresolved D. The CDR3 has 13 residues. Germline V gene sequence: CDR1 SGHDT, CDR2 YYEEEE. Deletions cut 4 bases from V and 5 bases from J, with 7 bases between.

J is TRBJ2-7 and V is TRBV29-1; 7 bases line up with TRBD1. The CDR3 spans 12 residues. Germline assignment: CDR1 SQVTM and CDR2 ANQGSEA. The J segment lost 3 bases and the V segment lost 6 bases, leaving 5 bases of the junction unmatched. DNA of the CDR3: TGCAGCGTCGAGACAGGGAGCTACGAGCAGTACTTC. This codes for CSVETGSYEQYF.

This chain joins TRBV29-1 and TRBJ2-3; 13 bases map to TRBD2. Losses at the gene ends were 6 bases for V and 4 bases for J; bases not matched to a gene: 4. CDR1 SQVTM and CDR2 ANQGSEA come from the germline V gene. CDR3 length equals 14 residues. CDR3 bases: TGCAGCGTAGGACTAGCGGGGGTGCCAGATACGCAGTATTTT. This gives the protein CSVGLAGVPDTQYF.

CDR3 nucleotides: TGTGCCAGCAGCACCGCGGGGGGCGCAAATAATTCACCCCTCCACTTT. Translation gives CASSTAGGANNSPLHF. The V call is TRBV4-2, the J call TRBJ1-6, with a tentative D call TRBD1 (6 bases). CDR3 length equals 16 residues. With 5 bases removed from V and 5 bases from J, the gap between germline ends came to 16 bases. Germline V lookup: CDR1 LGHNA, CDR2 YNFKEQ.

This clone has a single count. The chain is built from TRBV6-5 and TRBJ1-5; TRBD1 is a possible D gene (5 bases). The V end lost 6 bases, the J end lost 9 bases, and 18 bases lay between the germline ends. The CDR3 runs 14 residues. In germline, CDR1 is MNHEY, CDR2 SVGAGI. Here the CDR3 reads CASRVSDNEAPQHF. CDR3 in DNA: TGTGCCAGCAGAGTTTCGGACAATGAGGCGCCCCAGCATTTT.

CDR3 loop: CASSERTYGYTF. CDR3 nucleotides: TGTGCCAGCAGTGAACGGACCTATGGCTACACCTTC. The chain employs TRBV2 and TRBJ1-2; D remains ambiguous. V lost 2 bases and J 4 bases, leaving 5 bases between the germline ends. This CDR3 contains 12 residues. CDR1 SNHLY and CDR2 FYNNEI come from the germline V gene.

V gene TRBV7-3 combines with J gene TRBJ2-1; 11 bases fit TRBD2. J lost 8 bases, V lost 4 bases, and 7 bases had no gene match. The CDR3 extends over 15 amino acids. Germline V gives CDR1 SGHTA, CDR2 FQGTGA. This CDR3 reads CASSSSGGSLDEQFF. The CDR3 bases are TGTGCCAGCAGCTCTAGCGGGGGGTCTTTAGATGAGCAGTTCTTC.

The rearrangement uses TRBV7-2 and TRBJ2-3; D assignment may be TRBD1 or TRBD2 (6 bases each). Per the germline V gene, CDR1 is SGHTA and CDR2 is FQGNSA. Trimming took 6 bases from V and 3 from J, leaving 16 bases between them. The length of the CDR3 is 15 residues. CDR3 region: CASRYRGGGTDTQYF. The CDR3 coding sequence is TGTGCCAGCAGATACCGTGGAGGGGGAACAGATACGCAGTATTTT.

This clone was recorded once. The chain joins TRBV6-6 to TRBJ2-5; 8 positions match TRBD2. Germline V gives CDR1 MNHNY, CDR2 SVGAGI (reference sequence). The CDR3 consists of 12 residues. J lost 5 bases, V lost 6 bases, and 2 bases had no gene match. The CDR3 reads CASSGGAETQYF. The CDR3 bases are TGTGCCAGCAGCGGGGGGGCTGAGACCCAGTACTTC.

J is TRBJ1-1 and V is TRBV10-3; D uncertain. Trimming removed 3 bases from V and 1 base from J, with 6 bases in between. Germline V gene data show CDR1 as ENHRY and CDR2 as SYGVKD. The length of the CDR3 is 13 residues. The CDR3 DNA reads TGTGCCATCAGTGAATTGCCGAACACTGAAGCTTTCTTT. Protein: CAISELPNTEAFF.

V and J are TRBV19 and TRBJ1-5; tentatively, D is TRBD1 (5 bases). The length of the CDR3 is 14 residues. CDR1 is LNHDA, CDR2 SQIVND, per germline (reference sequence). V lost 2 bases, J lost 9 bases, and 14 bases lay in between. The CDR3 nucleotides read TGTGCCAGTAGTATAACCGGGCGCCAGGGGCCCCAGCATTTT. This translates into CASSITGRQGPQHF.

CDR3 sequence (DNA): TGTGCCAGCAGCCCGTGGGCGTACCAAGAGACCCAGTACTTC. This translates into CASSPWAYQETQYF. V is TRBV14 and J is TRBJ2-5; D is uncertain. The V and J ends lost 4 bases and 0 bases respectively, with 9 bases between them. Per germline, CDR1 SGHDN and CDR2 FVKESK. This CDR3 spans 14 amino acids.

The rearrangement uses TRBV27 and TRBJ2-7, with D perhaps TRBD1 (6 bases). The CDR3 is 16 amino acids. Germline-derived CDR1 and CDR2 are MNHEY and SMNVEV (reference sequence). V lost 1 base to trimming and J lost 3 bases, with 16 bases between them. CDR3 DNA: TGTGCCAGCAGTTTATTGGTGGGACAATTCCGCTACGAGCAGTACTTC. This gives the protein CASSLLVGQFRYEQYF.

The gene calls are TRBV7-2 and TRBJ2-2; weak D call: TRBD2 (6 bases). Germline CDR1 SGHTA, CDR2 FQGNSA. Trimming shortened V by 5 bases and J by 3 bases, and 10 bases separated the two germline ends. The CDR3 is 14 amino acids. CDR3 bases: TGTGCCAGCAGCCGGGACTCCCACACCGGGGAGCTGTTTTTT. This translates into CASSRDSHTGELFF.

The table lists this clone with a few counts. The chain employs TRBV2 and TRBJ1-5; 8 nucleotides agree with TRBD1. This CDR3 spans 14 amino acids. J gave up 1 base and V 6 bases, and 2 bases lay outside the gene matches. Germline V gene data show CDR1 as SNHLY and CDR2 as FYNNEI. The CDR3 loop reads CASRDRVSNQPQHF. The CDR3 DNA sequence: TGTGCCAGCAGGGACAGGGTGAGCAATCAGCCCCAGCATTTT.

The CDR3 loop is CASSPGTLGNTEAFF. In DNA form, the CDR3 reads TGTGCCAGCAGCCCCGGGACACTCGGGAACACTGAAGCTTTCTTT. The chain employs TRBV9 and TRBJ1-1, with TRBD1 as a possible D gene (6 bases). Germline V lookup: CDR1 SGDLS, CDR2 YYNGEE. V was clipped by 4 bases and J by 1 base, with 14 bases between them. The CDR3 sequence is 15 residues long.

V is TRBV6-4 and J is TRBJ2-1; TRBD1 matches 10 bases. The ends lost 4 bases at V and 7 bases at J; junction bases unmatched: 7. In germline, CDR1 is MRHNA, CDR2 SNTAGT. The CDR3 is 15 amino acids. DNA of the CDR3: TGTGCCAGCAGTGGACAGGGGGCGACGCAAAATGAGCAGTTCTTC. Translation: CASSGQGATQNEQFF.

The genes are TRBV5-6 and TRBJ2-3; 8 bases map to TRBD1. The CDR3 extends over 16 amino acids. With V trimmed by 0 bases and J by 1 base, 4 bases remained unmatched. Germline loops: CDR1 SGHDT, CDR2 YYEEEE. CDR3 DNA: TGTGCCAGCAGCTTGGGACAGGGGACCCGCACAGATACGCAGTATTTT. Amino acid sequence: CASSLGQGTRTDTQYF.

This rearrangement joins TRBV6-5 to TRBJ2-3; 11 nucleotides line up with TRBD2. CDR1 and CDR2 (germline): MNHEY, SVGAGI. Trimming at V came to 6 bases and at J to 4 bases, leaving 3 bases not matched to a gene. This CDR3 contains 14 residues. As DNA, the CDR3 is TGTGCCAGCAGCTTACTAGCGGGGGCAGATACGCAGTATTTT. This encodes CASSLLAGADTQYF.

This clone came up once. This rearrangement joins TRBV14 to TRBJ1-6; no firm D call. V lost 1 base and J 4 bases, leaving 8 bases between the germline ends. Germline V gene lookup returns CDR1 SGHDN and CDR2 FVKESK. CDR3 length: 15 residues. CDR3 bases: TGTGCCAGCAGCCAAGGCGGGGTATATAATTCACCCCTCCACTTT. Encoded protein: CASSQGGVYNSPLHF. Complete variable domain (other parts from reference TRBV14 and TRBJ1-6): EAGVTQFPSHSVIEKGQTVTLRCDPISGHDNLYWYRRVMGKEIKFLLHFVKESKQDESGMPNNRFLAERTGGTYSTLKVQPAELEDSGVYFCASSQGGVYNSPLHFGNGTRLTVT.

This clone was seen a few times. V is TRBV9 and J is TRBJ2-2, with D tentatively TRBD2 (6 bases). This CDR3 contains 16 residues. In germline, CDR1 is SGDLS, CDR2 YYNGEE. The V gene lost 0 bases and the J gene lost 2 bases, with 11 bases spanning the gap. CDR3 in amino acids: CASSVAVGGNTGELFF. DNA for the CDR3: TGTGCCAGCAGCGTAGCCGTGGGGGGAAACACCGGGGAGCTGTTTTTT.

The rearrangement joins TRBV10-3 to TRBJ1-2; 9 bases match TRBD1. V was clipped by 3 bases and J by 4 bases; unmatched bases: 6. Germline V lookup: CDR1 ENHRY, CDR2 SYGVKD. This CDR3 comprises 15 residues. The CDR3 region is CAISDGQGLIYGYTF. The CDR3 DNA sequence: TGTGCCATCAGTGACGGACAGGGGTTGATCTATGGCTACACCTTC.

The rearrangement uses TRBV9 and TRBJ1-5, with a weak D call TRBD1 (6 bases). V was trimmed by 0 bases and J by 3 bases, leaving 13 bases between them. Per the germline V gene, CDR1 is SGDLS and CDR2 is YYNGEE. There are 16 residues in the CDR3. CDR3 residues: CASSVGPGASNQPQHF. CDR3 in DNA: TGTGCCAGCAGCGTAGGGCCAGGGGCCTCCAATCAGCCCCAGCATTTT.

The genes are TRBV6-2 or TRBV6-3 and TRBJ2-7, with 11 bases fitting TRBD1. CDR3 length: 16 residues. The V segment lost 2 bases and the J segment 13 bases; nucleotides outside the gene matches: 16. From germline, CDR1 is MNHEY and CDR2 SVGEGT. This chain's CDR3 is CASSYLLPGQGDLEYF. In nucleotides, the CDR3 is TGTGCCAGCAGTTACCTTTTACCGGGACAGGGGGACCTCGAATACTTC.